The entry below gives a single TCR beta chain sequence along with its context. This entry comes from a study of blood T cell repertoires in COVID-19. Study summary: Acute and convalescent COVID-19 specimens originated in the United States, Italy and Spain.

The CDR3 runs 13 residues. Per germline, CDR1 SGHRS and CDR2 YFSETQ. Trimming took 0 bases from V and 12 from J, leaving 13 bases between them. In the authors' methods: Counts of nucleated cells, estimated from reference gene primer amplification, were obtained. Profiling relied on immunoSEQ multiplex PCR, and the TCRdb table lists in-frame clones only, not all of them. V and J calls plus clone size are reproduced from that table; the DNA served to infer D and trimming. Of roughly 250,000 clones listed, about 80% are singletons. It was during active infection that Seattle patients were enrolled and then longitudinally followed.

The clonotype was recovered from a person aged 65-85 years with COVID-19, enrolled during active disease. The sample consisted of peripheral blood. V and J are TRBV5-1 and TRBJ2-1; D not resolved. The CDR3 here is CASSLGMDSGQFF. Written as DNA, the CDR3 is TGCGCCAGCAGCTTGGGGATGGATTCAGGGCAGTTCTTC.